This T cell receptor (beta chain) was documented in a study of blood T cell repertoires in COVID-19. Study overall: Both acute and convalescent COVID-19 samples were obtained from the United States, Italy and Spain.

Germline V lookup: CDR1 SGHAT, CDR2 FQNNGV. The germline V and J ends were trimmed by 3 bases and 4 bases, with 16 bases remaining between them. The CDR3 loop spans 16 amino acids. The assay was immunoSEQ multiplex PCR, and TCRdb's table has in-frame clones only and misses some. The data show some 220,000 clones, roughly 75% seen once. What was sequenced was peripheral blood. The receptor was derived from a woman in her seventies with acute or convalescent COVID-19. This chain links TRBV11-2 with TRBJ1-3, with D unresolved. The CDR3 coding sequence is TGTGCCAGCAGCTTCGGAGGGTCGAGCACCGGAAACACCATATATTTT. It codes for CASSFGGSSTGNTIYF. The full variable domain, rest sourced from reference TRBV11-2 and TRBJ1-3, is EAGVAQSPRYKIIEKRQSVAFWCNPISGHATLYWYQQILGQGPKLLIQFQNNGVVDDSQLPKDRFSAERLKGVDSTLKIQPAKLEDSAVYLCASSFGGSSTGNTIYFGEGSWLTVV.